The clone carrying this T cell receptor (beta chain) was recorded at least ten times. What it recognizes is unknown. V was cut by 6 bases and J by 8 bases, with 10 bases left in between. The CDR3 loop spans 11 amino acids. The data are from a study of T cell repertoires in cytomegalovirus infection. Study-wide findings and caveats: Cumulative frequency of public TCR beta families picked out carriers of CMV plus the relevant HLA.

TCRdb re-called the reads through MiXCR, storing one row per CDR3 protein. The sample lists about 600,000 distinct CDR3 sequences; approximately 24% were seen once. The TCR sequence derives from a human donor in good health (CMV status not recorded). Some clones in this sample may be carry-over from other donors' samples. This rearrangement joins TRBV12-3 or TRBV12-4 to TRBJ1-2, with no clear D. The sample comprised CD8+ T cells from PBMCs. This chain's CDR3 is CASSTTKGYTF. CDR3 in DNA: TGTGCCAGCAGCACAACAAAAGGCTACACCTTC.